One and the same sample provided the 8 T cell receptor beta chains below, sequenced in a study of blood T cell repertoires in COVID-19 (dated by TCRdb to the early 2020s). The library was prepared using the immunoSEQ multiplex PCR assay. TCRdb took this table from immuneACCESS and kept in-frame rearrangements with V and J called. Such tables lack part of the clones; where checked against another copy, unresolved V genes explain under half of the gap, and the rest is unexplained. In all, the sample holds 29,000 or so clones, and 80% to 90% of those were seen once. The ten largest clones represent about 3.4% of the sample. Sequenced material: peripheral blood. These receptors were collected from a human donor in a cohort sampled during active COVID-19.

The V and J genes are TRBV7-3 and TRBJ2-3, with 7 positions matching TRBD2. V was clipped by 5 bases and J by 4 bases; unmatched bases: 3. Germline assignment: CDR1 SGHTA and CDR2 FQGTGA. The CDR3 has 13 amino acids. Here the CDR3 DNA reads TGTGCCAGCAGCGGACTAGGTGCAGATACGCAGTATTTT. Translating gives CASSGLGADTQYF.

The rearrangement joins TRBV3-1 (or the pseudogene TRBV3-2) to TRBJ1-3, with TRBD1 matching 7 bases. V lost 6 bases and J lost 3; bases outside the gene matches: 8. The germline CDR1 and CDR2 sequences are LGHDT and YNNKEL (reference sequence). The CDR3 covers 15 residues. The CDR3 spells CASRYTGDSGNTIYF. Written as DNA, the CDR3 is TGTGCCAGCAGATATACAGGGGATAGTGGAAACACCATATATTTT.

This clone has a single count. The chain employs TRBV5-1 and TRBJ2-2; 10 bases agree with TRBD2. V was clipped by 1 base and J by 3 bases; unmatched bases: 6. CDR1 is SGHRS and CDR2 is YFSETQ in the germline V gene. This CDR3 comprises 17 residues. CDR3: CASSLFSGGRYTGELFF. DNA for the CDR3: TGCGCCAGCAGCTTGTTTAGCGGGGGGCGTTACACCGGGGAGCTGTTTTTT.

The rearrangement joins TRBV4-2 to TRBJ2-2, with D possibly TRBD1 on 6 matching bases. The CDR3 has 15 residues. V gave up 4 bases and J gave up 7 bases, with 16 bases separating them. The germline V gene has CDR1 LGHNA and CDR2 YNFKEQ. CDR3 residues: CASSRAPGGGGELFF. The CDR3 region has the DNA TGTGCCAGCAGCCGAGCCCCTGGGGGCGGCGGGGAGCTGTTTTTT.

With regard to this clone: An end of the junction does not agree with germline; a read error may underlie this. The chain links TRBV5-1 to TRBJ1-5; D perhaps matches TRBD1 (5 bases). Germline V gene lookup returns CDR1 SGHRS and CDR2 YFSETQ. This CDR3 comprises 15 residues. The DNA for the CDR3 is TGCGCCAGCAGATTGGGGGACTGTAGCAATCAGCCCCAGCATTTT. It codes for CASRLGDCSNQPQHF. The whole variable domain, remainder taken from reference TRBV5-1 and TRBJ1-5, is KAGVTQTPRYLIKTRGQQVTLSCSPISGHRSVSWYQQTPGQGLQFLFEYFSETQRNKGNFPGRFSGRQFSNSRSEMNVSTLELGDSALYLCASRLGDCSNQPQHFGDGTRLSIL.

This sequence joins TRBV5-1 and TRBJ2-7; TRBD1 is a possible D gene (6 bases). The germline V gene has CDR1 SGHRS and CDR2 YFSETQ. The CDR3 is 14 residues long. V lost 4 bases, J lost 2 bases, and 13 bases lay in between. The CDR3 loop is CASSRQQGTYEQYF. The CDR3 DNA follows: TGCGCCAGCAGCCGGCAGCAGGGGACCTACGAGCAGTACTTC.

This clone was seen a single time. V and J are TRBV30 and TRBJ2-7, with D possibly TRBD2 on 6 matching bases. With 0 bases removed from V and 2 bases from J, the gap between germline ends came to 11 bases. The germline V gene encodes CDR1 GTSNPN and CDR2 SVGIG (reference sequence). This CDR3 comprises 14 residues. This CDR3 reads CAWSVAGGPYEQYF. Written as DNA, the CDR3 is TGTGCCTGGAGTGTAGCCGGGGGTCCCTACGAGCAGTACTTC. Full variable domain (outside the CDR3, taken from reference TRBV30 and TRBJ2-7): SQTIHQWPATLVQPVGSPLSLECTVEGTSNPNLYWYRQAAGRGLQLLFYSVGIGQISSEVPQNLSASRPQDRQFILSSKKLLLSDSGFYLCAWSVAGGPYEQYFGPGTRLTVT.

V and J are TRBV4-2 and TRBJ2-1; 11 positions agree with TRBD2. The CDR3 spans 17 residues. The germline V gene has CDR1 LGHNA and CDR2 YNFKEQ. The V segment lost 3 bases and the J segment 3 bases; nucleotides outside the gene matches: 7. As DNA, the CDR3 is TGTGCCAGCAGCCATTTCCCGGGACTAGCGGACTACAATGAGCAGTTCTTC. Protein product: CASSHFPGLADYNEQFF.